Below, 26 T cell receptor beta chains from the same sample are listed, as sequenced in a study of blood T cells in healthy people across ages. Primed by a sample-barcoded 5' primer and a J-beta primer mix, a second PCR proceeded for roughly 6 to 12 cycles. MiXCR, applied by TCRdb to the 5' RACE reads, yields one record per CDR3 protein. Of about 1,500,000 distinct CDR3 sequences listed, 28% are singletons. Sequencing used blood. These receptors were collected from a woman younger than 45 in good health.

This clonotype came up a few times. The chain uses TRBV24-1 and TRBJ2-3, with a possible D match to TRBD2 (5 bases). From germline, CDR1 is KGHDR and CDR2 SFDVKD. This CDR3 region has 17 residues. Deletions cut 0 bases from V and 0 bases from J, with 12 bases between. The CDR3 reads CATSDLTSGDSTDTQYF. In DNA form, the CDR3 reads TGTGCCACCAGTGATTTGACCTCCGGGGATAGCACAGATACGCAGTATTTT.

The J gene is TRBJ1-5, the V gene TRBV28; 7 nucleotides agree with TRBD1. CDR3 length equals 15 residues. Germline values: CDR1 MDHEN, CDR2 SYDVKM. Losses at the gene ends were 5 bases for V and 6 bases for J; bases not matched to a gene: 10. The CDR3 protein is CASSPTGVKSQPQHF. In DNA, the CDR3 is TGTGCCAGCAGTCCTACAGGGGTTAAGAGTCAGCCCCAGCATTTT.

This rearrangement joins TRBV20-1 to TRBJ2-7, with a weak D call TRBD2 (6 bases). V lost 2 bases and J lost 0, with 14 bases in between. The CDR3 loop spans 15 amino acids. Germline values: CDR1 DFQATT, CDR2 SNEGSKA (reference sequence). This CDR3 is CSARPQASVSYEQYF. CDR3 bases: TGCAGTGCTAGACCTCAGGCTAGCGTCTCCTACGAGCAGTACTTC.

V and J are TRBV30 and TRBJ1-2; D call uncertain. This CDR3 has 13 amino acids. Germline CDR1 GTSNPN, CDR2 SVGIG (reference sequence). Trimming stripped 2 bases from V and 4 bases from J, with 11 bases between. DNA of the CDR3: TGTGCCTGGAGTTCTGGACTGTCCTATGGCTACACCTTC. It is translated as CAWSSGLSYGYTF.

The chain uses TRBV5-1 and TRBJ2-1; 9 nucleotides agree with TRBD2. Trimming at V came to 0 bases and at J to 7 bases, leaving 5 bases not matched to a gene. Germline lookup yields CDR1 SGHRS and CDR2 YFSETQ. The CDR3 spans 15 residues. The CDR3 here is CASSLDLAGLNEQFF. Written as DNA, the CDR3 is TGCGCCAGCAGCTTGGATCTAGCGGGATTGAATGAGCAGTTCTTC.

The chain employs TRBV28 and TRBJ2-1, with 10 bases matching TRBD2. CDR3 length equals 16 residues. Germline V gives CDR1 MDHEN, CDR2 SYDVKM. Unmatched junction bases numbered 10, after V lost 5 bases and J lost 6 bases. The CDR3 protein is CASSRSGGALGNEQFF. The CDR3 region has the DNA TGTGCCAGCAGTCGAAGCGGGGGGGCCCTTGGCAATGAGCAGTTCTTC.

The chain employs TRBV5-1 and TRBJ2-7, with D hard to call. CDR1 SGHRS and CDR2 YFSETQ come from the germline V gene. The CDR3 is made up of 16 amino acids. V was pared by 1 base and J by 0 bases, with 14 bases between. CDR3 region: CASSLSPGYSSYEQYF. The CDR3 DNA is TGCGCCAGCAGCTTGTCTCCCGGGTATAGCTCCTACGAGCAGTACTTC.

The CDR3 nucleotides read TGTGCCAGCAGCGTAGGTCCAGGAGCGAACACCGGGGAGCTGTTTTTT. Translating it yields CASSVGPGANTGELFF. The chain joins TRBV9 to TRBJ2-2; D not certain. Trimming stripped 0 bases from V and 0 bases from J, with 9 bases between. Germline values: CDR1 SGDLS, CDR2 YYNGEE. There are 16 residues in the CDR3.

The chain employs TRBV29-1 and TRBJ2-3; no reliable D call. The CDR3 consists of 14 residues. The germline V gene has CDR1 SQVTM and CDR2 ANQGSEA. Trimming left V 6 bases short and J 0 bases short, with 13 bases between. Written as DNA, the CDR3 is TGCAGCGTGTCGATAGAAGGGAGCACAGATACGCAGTATTTT. As protein: CSVSIEGSTDTQYF.

V usage is TRBV29-1 and J usage is TRBJ1-1; 7 bases line up with TRBD1. The CDR3 sequence is 10 residues long. The trim removed 7 bases at V and 11 bases at J, leaving 7 bases unmatched. Germline values: CDR1 SQVTM, CDR2 ANQGSEA. In DNA, the CDR3 is TGCAGCGGGTTACAGGGGTGGGCTTTCTTT. Protein sequence: CSGLQGWAFF.

This clonotype occurred many times. This rearrangement joins TRBV7-9 to TRBJ2-5; TRBD2 is a possible D gene (5 bases). Matching the DNA end better, TRBJ2-7 makes the J call doubtful. CDR3 length equals 13 residues. The germline V gene has CDR1 SEHNR and CDR2 FQNEAQ (reference sequence). Here the CDR3 reads CASSLVSGNEQYF. The CDR3 DNA is TGTGCCAGCAGCTTAGTGTCCGGGAACGAGCAGTACTTC.

V gene TRBV21-1 combines with J gene TRBJ1-4. TRBV21-1 represents a pseudogene. CDR3 length: 17 residues. The CDR3: CASSKAGGGVFGEKLFF. For the CDR3, the DNA is TGTGCCAGCAGCAAAGCGGGCGGTGGGGTATTTGGTGAAAAACTGTTTTTT.

This clonotype was picked up a small number of times. The rearrangement joins TRBV12-3 or TRBV12-4 to TRBJ1-2, with TRBD1 matching over 7 bases. The CDR3 extends over 15 amino acids. After removal of 6 bases from V and 2 bases from J, the junction contained 9 bases not matched to a gene. This CDR3 reads CASSQGGSTNYGYTF. The DNA of the CDR3 is TGTGCCAGCAGCCAGGGGGGTTCAACAAACTATGGCTACACCTTC.

This clonotype was recorded a few times. The V call is TRBV29-1, the J call TRBJ2-4, with TRBD1 matching over 10 bases. From germline, CDR1 is SQVTM and CDR2 ANQGSEA. V shed 3 bases, J shed 13 bases, and the junction held 12 bases outside the gene matches. The CDR3 is 14 residues long. CDR3 nucleotide sequence: TGCAGCGTTGACGTGACAGGGGGCGAGGAAGAGCAGTACTTC. Amino acids: CSVDVTGGEEEQYF.

Concerning this clonotype: One base away lies a much larger clone, so this may be a sequencing read error. CDR3 sequence (DNA): TGTGCCAGCGGCAAGTTAACTTCCAGTGGCGAGCAGTACTTC. Translation gives CASGKLTSSGEQYF. The chain combines TRBV9 with TRBJ2-1; D gene unclear. Gene TRBJ2-7 matches the end of the DNA better, so the J call may be wrong. This CDR3 region has 14 residues. Germline V lookup: CDR1 SGDLS, CDR2 YYNGEE.

On this clonotype itself: A much larger clonotype is one base distant, so this may be a read error. This chain links TRBV29-1 with TRBJ2-5; either TRBD1 or TRBD2 may fit D (5 bases each). Between the trimmed V and J ends, which lost 2 bases and 11 bases, there was a span of 15 bases. The germline CDR1 and CDR2 sequences are SQVTM and ANQGSEA. This CDR3 comprises 12 residues. The CDR3 sequence is CSVESGPNEQYF. DNA for the CDR3: TGCAGCGTTGAATCGGGGCCCAATGAGCAGTACTTC.

The sample holds a few counts of this clonotype. The chain links TRBV20-1 to TRBJ2-1, with D possibly being TRBD2 (6 bases). V was cut by 1 base and J by 7 bases, with 11 bases left in between. Germline V gene data show CDR1 as DFQATT and CDR2 as SNEGSKA (reference sequence). The CDR3 runs to 13 residues. For the CDR3, the DNA is TGCAGTGCTAGAGGCCCGACTAGGAATGAGCAGTTCTTC. It translates to CSARGPTRNEQFF.

The V and J genes are TRBV7-9 and TRBJ2-5; TRBD2 matches 13 bases. Germline lookup yields CDR1 SEHNR and CDR2 FQNEAQ (reference sequence). Trimming removed 3 bases from V and 5 bases from J; junction bases left unmatched: 3. CDR3 length: 15 amino acids. CDR3 residues: CASSFGLAGEETQYF. CDR3 nucleotide sequence: TGTGCCAGCAGCTTCGGACTAGCGGGAGAGGAGACCCAGTACTTC. The full variable domain, in which reference TRBV7-9 and TRBJ2-5 provide the parts outside the CDR3, is DTGVSQNPRHKITKRGQNVTFRCDPISEHNRLYWYRQTLGQGPEFLTYFQNEAQLEKSRLLSDRFSAERPKGSFSTLEIQRTEQGDSAMYLCASSFGLAGEETQYFGPGTRLLVL.

A few counts support this clonotype. The chain combines TRBV3-1 with TRBJ2-7, with TRBD2 matching 13 bases. This CDR3 has 17 residues. V shed 4 bases, J shed 3 bases, and the junction held 9 bases outside the gene matches. Germline loops: CDR1 LGHDT, CDR2 YNNKEL (reference sequence). This chain's CDR3 is CASSRTSGRSWSYEQYF. The CDR3 bases are TGTGCCAGCAGCCGGACTAGCGGGAGAAGTTGGAGCTACGAGCAGTACTTC.

CDR3 sequence: CASRAAEETQYF. The CDR3 region has the DNA TGTGCCAGCCGTGCAGCAGAAGAGACCCAGTACTTC. This chain joins TRBV2 and TRBJ2-5; D ambiguous. In germline, CDR1 is SNHLY, CDR2 FYNNEI. The CDR3 extends over 12 amino acids. Trimming pared 8 bases from V and 3 bases from J, leaving 10 bases between.

This clonotype was seen many times. The V gene is TRBV12-3 or TRBV12-4, the J gene TRBJ2-3; D unresolved. The CDR3 has 14 residues. Trimming stripped 5 bases from V and 3 bases from J, with 12 bases between. The CDR3 DNA is TGTGCCAGCAGTGGGTGGAGAACGACAGATACGCAGTATTTT. Amino acid sequence: CASSGWRTTDTQYF.

This clonotype was seen more than once but under ten times. The gene calls are TRBV24-1 and TRBJ1-2; the D gene is possibly TRBD1 (6 bases). Trimming removed 3 bases at V and 6 bases at J, with 10 bases between. CDR1 is KGHDR and CDR2 is SFDVKD in the germline V gene. There are 13 residues in the CDR3. The CDR3 coding sequence is TGTGCCACCAGTGATCTGCCAGGGGATGGCTACACCTTC. Translating gives CATSDLPGDGYTF.

This clonotype showed up many times. The CDR3 is CASSLQVNSPLHF. The CDR3 coding sequence is TGTGCCAGCAGCTTACAAGTGAATTCACCCCTCCACTTT. The chain carries TRBV7-3 and TRBJ1-6; D is uncertain. CDR3 length: 13 residues. Trimming took off 2 bases at V and 7 bases at J, with 6 bases between the two ends. CDR1 SGHTA and CDR2 FQGTGA come from the germline V gene.

The CDR3 loop reads CASSRLGTHRYQETQYF. The CDR3 DNA follows: TGTGCCAGCAGCCGACTCGGGACTCACCGGTACCAAGAGACCCAGTACTTC. The chain has TRBV28 and TRBJ2-5, with D possibly matching TRBD2 (6 bases). The V gene's germline CDR1 is MDHEN and CDR2 SYDVKM. CDR3 length equals 17 residues. The V end lost 6 bases, the J end lost 0 bases, and 20 bases lay between the germline ends.

This clonotype was counted ten times or more. V and J are TRBV29-1 and TRBJ2-7, with a possible D match to TRBD1 (6 bases). This CDR3 contains 13 residues. Trimming took 6 bases from V and 2 from J, leaving 14 bases between them. The germline V gene has CDR1 SQVTM and CDR2 ANQGSEA. CDR3 region: CSVPSQGTYEQYF. The CDR3 DNA is TGCAGCGTCCCATCACAGGGAACCTACGAGCAGTACTTC.

The table lists this clonotype with many counts. The chain links TRBV7-2 to TRBJ2-1; 8 bases map to TRBD2. The length of the CDR3 is 16 residues. Losses at the gene ends were 3 bases for V and 7 bases for J; bases not matched to a gene: 11. Germline loops: CDR1 SGHTA, CDR2 FQGNSA. CDR3: CASSLVTGGLGNEQFF. DNA of the CDR3: TGTGCCAGCAGCTTGGTCACGGGAGGGCTAGGAAATGAGCAGTTCTTC.